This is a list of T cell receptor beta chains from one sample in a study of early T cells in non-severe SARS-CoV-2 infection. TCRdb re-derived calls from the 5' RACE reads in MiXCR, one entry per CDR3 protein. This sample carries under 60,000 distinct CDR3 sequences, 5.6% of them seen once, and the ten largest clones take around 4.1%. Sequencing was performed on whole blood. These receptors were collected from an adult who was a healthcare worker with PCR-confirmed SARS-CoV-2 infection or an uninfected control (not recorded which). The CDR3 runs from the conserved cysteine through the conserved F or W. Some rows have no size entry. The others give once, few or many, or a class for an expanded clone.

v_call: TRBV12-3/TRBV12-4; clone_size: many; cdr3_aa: CASRRVGGMNTEAFF
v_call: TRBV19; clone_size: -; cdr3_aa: CASRGDVSNQPQHF
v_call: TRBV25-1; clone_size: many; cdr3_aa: CASSGDRGGPQHF
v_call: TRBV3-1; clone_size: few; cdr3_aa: CASSHSDRDGTEAFF
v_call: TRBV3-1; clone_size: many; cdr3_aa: CASSRGANTPYEQYF
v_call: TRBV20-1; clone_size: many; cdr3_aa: CSLPPAGGRFSDTQYF
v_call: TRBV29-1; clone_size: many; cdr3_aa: CSVGRGALNTEAFF
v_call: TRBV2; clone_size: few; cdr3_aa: CASSRQGTPNQPQHF
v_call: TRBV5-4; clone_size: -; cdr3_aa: CASSSYRGPGWADTQYF
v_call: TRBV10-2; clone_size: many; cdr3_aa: CASVTGVGTDTQYF
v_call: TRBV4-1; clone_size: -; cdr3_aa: CASSQGFYDTEAFF